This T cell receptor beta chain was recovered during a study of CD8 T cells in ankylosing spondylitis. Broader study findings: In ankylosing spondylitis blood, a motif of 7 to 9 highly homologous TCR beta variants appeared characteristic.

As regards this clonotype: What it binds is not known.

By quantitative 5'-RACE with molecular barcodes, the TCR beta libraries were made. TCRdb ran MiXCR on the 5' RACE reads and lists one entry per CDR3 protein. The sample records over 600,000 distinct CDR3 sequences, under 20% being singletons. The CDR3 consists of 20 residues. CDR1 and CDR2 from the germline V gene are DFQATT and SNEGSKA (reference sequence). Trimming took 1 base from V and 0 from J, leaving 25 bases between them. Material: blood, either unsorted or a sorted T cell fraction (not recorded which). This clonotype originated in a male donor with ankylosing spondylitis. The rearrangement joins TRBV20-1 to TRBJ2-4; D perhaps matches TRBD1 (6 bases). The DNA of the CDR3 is TGCAGTGCTAGAGTTACCGGCCACAGGGATGGAGCTCTAGCCAAAAACATTCAGTACTTC. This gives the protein CSARVTGHRDGALAKNIQYF.